Following are 9 T cell receptor beta chains from one sample sequenced in a study of Tregs in tolerant kidney transplant recipients. Sequencing was performed with immunoSEQ multiplex PCR; in TCRdb, only in-frame clones are kept and a portion is missing. This table holds tens of thousands of clones. This material consisted of CD8+ T cells from blood, taken before the transplant. These receptors all stem from a human donor who received a combined kidney and bone marrow transplant.

In regard to this clone: Read sequence stops 3 residues before the CDR3 end, and the germline J gene provides the missing end. This chain uses TRBV20-1 with TRBJ2-3, with 8 nucleotides matching TRBD1. Per the germline V gene, CDR1 is DFQATT and CDR2 is SNEGSKA (reference sequence). V was pared by 0 bases and J by 1 base, with 3 bases of the junction left unmatched. The CDR3 runs to 15 residues. The DNA read from the CDR3 is TGCAGTGCTAGAGAGGACAGGGATGGCACAGATACG. It codes for CSAREDRDGTDT. The whole CDR3 region reads CSAREDRDGTDTQYF.

Concerning this clone itself: The read finishes 3 residues shy of the CDR3 end, and the germline J gene is used to complete it. J is TRBJ2-7 and V is TRBV4-1; 7 bases match TRBD2. CDR1 is MGHRA and CDR2 is YSYEKL in the germline V gene. The CDR3 extends over 16 amino acids. V lost 3 bases and J lost 0; bases outside the gene matches: 8. The CDR3 is CASSQRLADISYEQYF. The CDR3 DNA, read in part, is TGCGCCAGCAGCCAGAGGCTAGCGGATATCTCCTACGAG.

About this clone: The missing CDR3 end, 3 residues past where the read stops, is filled in from the germline J gene. This chain joins TRBV19 and TRBJ2-7, with TRBD1 identical over 7 bases. The CDR3 extends over 15 amino acids. With 5 bases clipped from V and 5 bases from J, the junction kept 12 bases outside the gene matches. From germline, CDR1 is LNHDA and CDR2 SQIVND (reference sequence). The sequenced part of the CDR3 DNA is TGTGCCAGTAGTGCCTCGACAGGGAGCTTTGACGAG. Its translation: CASSASTGSFDE. The CDR3 as a whole reads CASSASTGSFDEQYF.

About this clone: Read sequence stops 3 residues before the CDR3 end, and the germline J gene provides the missing end. V and J are TRBV29-1 and TRBJ1-1; TRBD1 agrees at 8 bases. The ends lost 3 bases at V and 1 base at J; junction bases unmatched: 10. Germline lookup yields CDR1 SQVTM and CDR2 ANQGSEA. CDR3 length: 16 amino acids. The covered CDR3 bases are TGCAGCGTTGAGTCGGACGGGACAGGCCCGAACACTGAA. This gives the protein CSVESDGTGPNTE. The whole CDR3 reads CSVESDGTGPNTEAFF. The variable domain in full, completed from reference TRBV29-1 and TRBJ1-1, reads SAVISQKPSRDICQRGTSLTIQCQVDSQVTMMFWYRQQPGQSLTLIATANQGSEATYESGFVIDKFPISRPNLTFSTLTVSNMSPEDSSIYLCSVESDGTGPNTEAFFGQGTRLTVV.

To note about this clone: With the read ending 3 residues before the CDR3 end, the germline J gene is used to fill in that end. The chain combines TRBV5-1 with TRBJ1-1; 8 bases fit TRBD1. After removal of 0 bases from V and 2 bases from J, the junction contained 3 bases not matched to a gene. Germline V gene data show CDR1 as SGHRS and CDR2 as YFSETQ. The CDR3 consists of 15 residues. The CDR3 sequence is CASSLGQGINTEAFF. CDR3 DNA, as far as it was read: TGCGCCAGCAGCTTGGGACAGGGGATAAACACTGAA.

To note about this clone: Read data end 3 residues before the CDR3 end; the end is taken from the germline J gene. The chain has TRBV5-1 and TRBJ1-2; TRBD1 matches 8 bases. CDR1 is SGHRS, CDR2 YFSETQ, per germline. CDR3 size: 15 residues. The ends lost 0 bases at V and 6 bases at J; junction bases unmatched: 7. CDR3 DNA, as far as it was read: TGCGCCAGCAGCTTGGGAACCGGGACAGGCCATGGC. Protein product: CASSLGTGTGHG. The full CDR3 is CASSLGTGTGHGYTF.

Concerning this clone itself: The read falls 3 residues short of the CDR3 end, and the missing part is taken from the germline J gene. The V gene is TRBV11-2, the J gene TRBJ2-7; 8 bases line up with TRBD1. V lost 1 base, J lost 6 bases, and 5 bases stayed unmatched. Germline assignment: CDR1 SGHAT and CDR2 FQNNGV. The CDR3 has 14 amino acids. The CDR3 here is CASSLAGQAREQYF. The DNA read from the CDR3 is TGTGCCAGCAGCTTAGCGGGACAGGCCCGCGAG.

With respect to this clone: Coverage ceases 3 residues before the CDR3 finishes, and the germline J gene fills in the end. This chain uses TRBV6-2 or TRBV6-3 with TRBJ1-1, with a tentative D call TRBD1 (6 bases). CDR1 is MNHEY, CDR2 SVGEGT, per germline. Trimming cost V 5 bases and J 7 bases, with 17 bases left between them. The CDR3 is 14 amino acids. CDR3 amino acids: CASSDKHRESEAFF. The CDR3 DNA, read in part, is TGTGCCAGCAGTGACAAACACAGGGAGAGTGAA.

Concerning this clone: The read halts 3 residues ahead of the CDR3 end, with the missing end drawn from the germline J gene. The V gene is TRBV19, the J gene TRBJ2-2, with D possibly TRBD1 on 5 matching bases. CDR3 length: 16 residues. CDR1 is LNHDA, CDR2 SQIVND, per germline (reference sequence). Trimming pared 3 bases from V and 1 base from J, leaving 12 bases between. The DNA read from the CDR3 is TGTGCCAGTAGTATTGTGGGCGACAGGAACACCGGGGAG. It is translated as CASSIVGDRNTGE. The full CDR3 protein is CASSIVGDRNTGELFF.